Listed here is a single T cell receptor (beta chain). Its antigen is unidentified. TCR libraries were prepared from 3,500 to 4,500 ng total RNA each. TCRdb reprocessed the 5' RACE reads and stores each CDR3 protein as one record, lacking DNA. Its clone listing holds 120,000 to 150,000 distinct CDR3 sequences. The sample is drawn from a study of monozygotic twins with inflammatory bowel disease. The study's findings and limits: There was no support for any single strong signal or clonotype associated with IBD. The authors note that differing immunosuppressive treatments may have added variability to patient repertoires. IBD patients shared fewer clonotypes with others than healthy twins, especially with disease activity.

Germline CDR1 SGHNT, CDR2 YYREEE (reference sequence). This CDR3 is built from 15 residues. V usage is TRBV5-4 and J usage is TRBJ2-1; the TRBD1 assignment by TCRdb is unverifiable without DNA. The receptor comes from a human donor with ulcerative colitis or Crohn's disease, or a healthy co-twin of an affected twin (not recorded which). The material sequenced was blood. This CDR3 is CASSRTGSPYNEQFF.